This T cell receptor (beta chain) originates from a study of type 1 regulatory T cells (dated by TCRdb to the early 2020s). About the investigation overall: An in vitro protocol by which a Tr1-enriched, alloantigen-specific CD4 T cell product named T-allo10 was generated was characterized in the study. T-allo10 was under clinical evaluation in patients with hematological malignancies receiving allogeneic hematopoietic stem cell transplantation.

The germline V gene sets CDR1 to SQVTM and CDR2 to ANQGSEA. The V and J ends are trimmed by 7 bases and 0 bases, leaving 13 bases between them. Measured from the cysteine to the phenylalanine, the CDR3 is 13 residues long. Left in the record is the CDR3 DNA by itself, 39 bases read in frame from the first base. The sequencing machine was an Illumina MiSeq. TCRdb itself trimmed the public reads at Q25 with fastp, ran MiXCR and retained productive beta chains. Duplicate CDR3 protein sequences are folded into a single record with the most common DNA and genes. This sample comprises about 15,000 distinct CDR3 sequences, roughly an eighth of them detected only once. The ten most abundant clones make up 15% of the sample. This clonotype was picked up many times. No antigen is known for it. One base away there is no much larger clone; base qualities are not given.

The sequence links TRBV29-1 to TRBJ2-7; confidence is insufficient to name the D gene. This receptor was obtained from a human donor in good health. Source material: cultured T cells, either the whole culture or a sorted T cell fraction (not recorded which). The base sequence is TGCAGCGCCTTACTCCCCAGCTCCTACGAGCAGTACTTC. Protein translation: CSALLPSSYEQYF.